The rows below give T cell receptor beta chains drawn from one sample of a study of shared clonotypes between healthy human individuals. TCRdb keeps only in-frame clones here, not all; method: immunoSEQ multiplex PCR. The profile covers millions of clones, with around nine tenths appearing a single time and roughly 0.15% taken by the ten largest. The sample taken for sequencing was naive CD4+ T cells sorted from blood. The receptors here all came from a man younger than 30 in good health. CDR3s include the opening cysteine and the closing phenylalanine or tryptophan. Fields, in order: J gene, D gene, clone size, V gene, CDR3 DNA, CDR3 protein. D genes are given only for firm matches. Size tells how often a clone was seen (once, few, many) or the class of an expanded clone, and some rows leave it out.

TRBJ2-2	NA	NA	TRBV7-9	TGTGCCAGCAGCTTAGATTATACAGGGACCGGGGAGCTGTTTTTT	CASSLDYTGTGELFF
TRBJ1-1	TRBD1	NA	TRBV6-5	TGTGCCAGCATCACCGACAGGGGCGGCACTGAAGCTTTCTTT	CASITDRGGTEAFF
TRBJ1-1	NA	NA	TRBV28	TGTGCCAGCAGTTTACCCGGGGGACCGAACACTGAAGCTTTCTTT	CASSLPGGPNTEAFF
TRBJ1-3	NA	NA	TRBV4-1	TGCGCCAGCAGCCAAGAAAACAGGGCCTCTGGAAACACCATATATTTT	CASSQENRASGNTIYF
TRBJ1-1	NA	NA	TRBV5-1	TGCGCCAGCAGCGGAAGGGGTGTTTTCGCTGAAGCTTTCTTT	CASSGRGVFAEAFF
TRBJ1-5	NA	NA	TRBV4-2	TGTGCCAGCAGCCAAGGGCAACATAGCAATCAGCCCCAGCATTTT	CASSQGQHSNQPQHF
TRBJ2-7	NA	NA	TRBV15	TGTGCCACCAGCAACAGAACCACCTACGAGCAGTACTTC	CATSNRTTYEQYF
TRBJ2-2	TRBD2	NA	TRBV7-9	TGTGCCAGCAGAGGGGTAGCGGGAGGGCCGAACACCGGGGAGCTGTTTTTT	CASRGVAGGPNTGELFF
TRBJ2-3	NA	NA	TRBV11-2	TGTGCCAGCAGCTTAAGGGAGTGGTCCACAGATACGCAGTATTTT	CASSLREWSTDTQYF
TRBJ1-4	NA	NA	TRBV5-1	TGCGCCAGCAGCTTGGAGTGGGGGAATGAAAAACTGTTTTTT	CASSLEWGNEKLFF
TRBJ1-2	NA	once	TRBV7-2	TGTGCCAGCGGCCAAGCTAACTATGGCTACACCTTC	CASGQANYGYTF
TRBJ1-5	NA	NA	TRBV6-5	TGTGCCAGCAGTTGGGGGGGCCTCAATCAGCCCCAGCATTTT	CASSWGGLNQPQHF
TRBJ1-4	TRBD1	NA	TRBV5-4	TGTGCCAGCAGCACCGGGACAGGGGGCGAAAAACTGTTTTTT	CASSTGTGGEKLFF
TRBJ1-5	NA	NA	TRBV30	TGTGCCTGGAGTGAGGGGGGGCAACAGCCCCAGCATTTT	CAWSEGGQQPQHF
TRBJ1-2	NA	few	TRBV18	TGTGCCAGCTCACCAAGGGACGGAGTCGAAGGCTACACCTTC	CASSPRDGVEGYTF
TRBJ2-3	NA	once	TRBV5-1	TGCGCCAGCAGCCAGGACTGGCGTGGGCGAGGGAAGCAGTATTTT	CASSQDWRGRGKQYF
TRBJ2-4	NA	few	TRBV30	TGTGCCTGGAGTGTACACGGGGGACAGTCTGTGGGCATTCAGTACTTC	CAWSVHGGQSVGIQYF
TRBJ2-3	TRBD2	once	TRBV19	TGTGCCAGTAGACGACTAGCGACGGCAGATACGCAGTATTTT	CASRRLATADTQYF
TRBJ2-7	NA	NA	TRBV14	TGTGCCAGCAGCCAAGATGGTCTTAAGGTCTACGAGCAGTACTTC	CASSQDGLKVYEQYF
TRBJ2-3	TRBD2	NA	TRBV9	TGTGCCAGCAGCGTAGGCGCACTAGCGGGGGGGACTAGCACAGATACGCAGTATTTT	CASSVGALAGGTSTDTQYF
TRBJ1-2	NA	NA	TRBV6-1	TGTGCCAGCAGTGGAGGGGTCTTCTATGGCTACACCTTC	CASSGGVFYGYTF
TRBJ2-6	NA	NA	TRBV29-1	TGCAGCGTTGGAGCAGGGATTAGCTCTGGGGCCAACGTCCTGACTTTC	CSVGAGISSGANVLTF